The rows below give T cell receptor beta chains drawn from one sample of a study of pediatric ulcerative colitis. Libraries were prepared by immunoSEQ multiplex PCR; TCRdb keeps only in-frame clonotypes and omits some of them. The table records fewer than 30,000 clones, 65% to 80% of them present only once. Sequencing was done on a sample of gut tissue. These receptor sequences come from a boy aged 5-17 years with severe ulcerative colitis. Both conserved end residues are part of each CDR3. Each record gives: J gene, V gene, CDR3 length, D gene, clone size, CDR3 protein, CDR3 DNA. D genes are given only for firm matches. Clone size is shown for a subset of rows, as once, few, many or a class of expanded clone.

TRBJ2-7 | TRBV7-9 | 15 | TRBD2 | - | CASSRPGLAAYKQYF | TGTGCCAGCAGCCGACCGGGACTAGCGGCCTACAAGCAGTACTTC
TRBJ2-1 | TRBV6-5 | 11 | - | once | CASSYVDEQFF | TGTGCCAGCAGTTACGTCGATGAGCAGTTCTTC
TRBJ1-5 | TRBV11-2 | 15 | - | - | CASSLDGGSNQPQHF | TGTGCCAGCAGCTTAGACGGGGGGAGCAATCAGCCCCAGCATTTT
TRBJ1-3 | TRBV5-8 | 12 | - | - | CASQTRGNTIYF | TGTGCCAGCCAAACAAGGGGAAACACCATATATTTT
TRBJ2-7 | TRBV5-1 | 12 | TRBD1 | - | CASSWDRVEQYF | TGCGCCAGCAGCTGGGACAGGGTCGAGCAGTACTTC
TRBJ1-1 | TRBV19 | 13 | - | few | CASSDFMNTEAFF | TGTGCCAGTAGTGACTTCATGAACACTGAAGCTTTCTTT
TRBJ2-5 | TRBV5-4 | 15 | TRBD2 | once | CASSSGLAGQETQYF | TGTGCCAGCAGCTCGGGACTAGCGGGCCAAGAGACCCAGTACTTC
TRBJ1-1 | TRBV30 | 15 | - | few | CAWSSKGQMNTEAFF | TGTGCCTGGTCCTCGAAAGGACAGATGAACACTGAAGCTTTCTTT
TRBJ2-1 | TRBV23-1 | 18 | TRBD2 | - | CASSQSVTSGSSYNEQFF | TGCGCCAGCAGTCAATCCGTGACTAGCGGGAGCTCCTACAATGAGCAGTTCTTC
TRBJ2-5 | TRBV2 | 16 | - | - | CASRDRRRQLQETQYF | TGTGCCAGCAGGGACCGGCGTAGACAGCTACAAGAGACCCAGTACTTC
TRBJ2-1 | TRBV19 | 13 | - | once | CASTEESFGEQFF | TGTGCCAGTACAGAGGAATCTTTCGGTGAGCAGTTCTTC
TRBJ2-7 | TRBV28 | 14 | - | - | CASSRLATSYEQYF | TGTGCCAGCAGCCGACTGGCCACCTCCTACGAGCAGTACTTC
TRBJ2-7 | TRBV5-4 | 13 | - | - | CASSLARSQEQYF | TGTGCCAGCAGCTTGGCCAGAAGCCAAGAGCAGTACTTC
TRBJ1-1 | TRBV6-1 | 15 | - | - | CASTPTGTGGTEAFF | TGTGCCAGCACCCCCACCGGGACGGGTGGAACTGAAGCTTTCTTT
TRBJ2-3 | TRBV30 | 11 | - | - | CALYRGLQGYF | TGTGCGTTGTACAGGGGACTACAAGGGTATTTT
TRBJ2-7 | TRBV18 | 13 | - | - | CASSGQGGGEQYF | TGTGCCAGCTCGGGCCAAGGAGGGGGGGAGCAGTACTTC
TRBJ2-7 | TRBV30 | 14 | - | - | CAWSVGDGAYEQYF | TGTGCCTGGAGTGTAGGGGACGGAGCCTACGAGCAGTACTTC
TRBJ2-5 | TRBV14 | 15 | TRBD2 | few | CASSRKIGGGSTQYF | TGTGCCAGCAGCCGAAAAATTGGCGGGGGGTCGACCCAGTACTTC
TRBJ2-3 | TRBV5-4 | 15 | TRBD2 | - | CASSFGGSSTDTQYF | TGTGCCAGCAGCTTCGGGGGGTCTAGCACAGATACGCAGTATTTT
TRBJ1-6 | TRBV28 | 16 | - | once | CASTRILSSYNSPLHF | TGTGCCAGCACTCGCATTCTCAGCTCCTATAATTCACCCCTCCACTTT
TRBJ1-2 | TRBV2 | 11 | TRBD1 | - | CASSTGDGYTF | TGTGCCAGCAGTACAGGGGATGGCTACACCTTC
TRBJ2-7 | TRBV6-1 | 12 | TRBD1 | - | CASEDRTYEQYF | TGTGCCAGCGAGGACAGGACCTACGAGCAGTACTTC
TRBJ1-5 | TRBV13 | 14 | - | - | CASSLGQGFQPQHF | TGTGCCAGCAGCTTAGGACAGGGTTTTCAGCCCCAGCATTTT
TRBJ1-1 | TRBV12-5 | 12 | - | - | CASGWQNTEAFF | TGTGCTAGTGGTTGGCAGAACACTGAAGCTTTCTTT
TRBJ2-3 | TRBV11-2 | 16 | TRBD2 | - | CASSLGLTSGTDTQYF | TGTGCCAGCAGCTTAGGCCTGACTAGCGGCACAGATACGCAGTATTTT
TRBJ2-1 | TRBV5-1 | 18 | TRBD2 | - | CASSHQVGGLPSYNEQFF | TGCGCCAGCAGCCACCAAGTTGGGGGACTACCATCCTACAATGAGCAGTTCTTC
TRBJ2-7 | TRBV19 | 12 | - | few | CASSQQGYEQYF | TGTGCCAGTAGTCAACAGGGCTACGAGCAGTACTTC